This record covers a single T cell receptor beta chain. Its target is unknown. This entry comes from a study of T cell responses to AZD1222 COVID-19 vaccine. Study-wide points: Regions 160-218 and 743-854 dominated among vaccine-associated CD4 TCRs spanning spike.

Some clones are missing from TCRdb's copy, which holds only in-frame ones; the method was immunoSEQ multiplex PCR. Counted here are approximately 90,000 clones, around 90% occurring once; the ten biggest clones make up under 20%. The CDR3 is 15 amino acids. The germline gives CDR1 MNHEY, CDR2 SVGAGI. V dropped 5 bases and J dropped 0; count of bases not matched to a gene: 5. Sequenced here: peripheral blood, sampled on day 0 of AZD1222 vaccination. The gene calls are TRBV6-5 and TRBJ2-3, with 7 bases fitting TRBD1. This receptor was identified in an adult in good health. CDR3 in amino acids: CASSRTGFSTDTQYF. For the CDR3, the DNA is TGTGCCAGCAGTCGGACAGGTTTTAGCACAGATACGCAGTATTTT.